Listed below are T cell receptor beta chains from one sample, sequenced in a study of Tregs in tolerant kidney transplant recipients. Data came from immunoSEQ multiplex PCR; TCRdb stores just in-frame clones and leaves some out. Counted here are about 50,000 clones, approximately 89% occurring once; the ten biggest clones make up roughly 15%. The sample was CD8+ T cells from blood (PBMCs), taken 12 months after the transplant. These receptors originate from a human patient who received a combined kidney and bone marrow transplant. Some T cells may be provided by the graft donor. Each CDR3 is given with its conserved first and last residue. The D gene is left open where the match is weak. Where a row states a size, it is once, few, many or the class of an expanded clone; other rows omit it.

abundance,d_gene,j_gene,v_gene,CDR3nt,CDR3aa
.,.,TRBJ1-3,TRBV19,TGTGCCAGTAGTATGGCGGGCAGGACCTACTCACGCTCTGGAAACACCATATATTTT,CASSMAGRTYSRSGNTIYF
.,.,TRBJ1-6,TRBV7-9,TGTGCCAGCAGCTTAGAGGCCGGGTTAAATTCACCCCTCCACTTT,CASSLEAGLNSPLHF
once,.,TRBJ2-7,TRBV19,TGTGCCACCAGAGGGGGATTCTACGAGCAGTACTTC,CATRGGFYEQYF
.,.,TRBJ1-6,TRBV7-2,TGTGCCAGCAGCTTAGTGATCGTGGGCAGTAATTCCCCCCTCCACTTT,CASSLVIVGSNSPLHF
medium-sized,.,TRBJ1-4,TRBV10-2,TGCGCCACCTCGACAGGTTTTGAAAGCGAAAAACTGTTTTTT,CATSTGFESEKLFF
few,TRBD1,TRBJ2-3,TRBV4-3,TGCGCCAGCAGCCAAGGACAGGGAATCACAGATACGCAGTATTTT,CASSQGQGITDTQYF
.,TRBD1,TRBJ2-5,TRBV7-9,TGTGCCAGCAGCTTGTCCCAGGGGGCTAGAGAGACCCAGTACTTC,CASSLSQGARETQYF
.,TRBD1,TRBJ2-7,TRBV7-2,TGTGCCAGCAGCTTAGCTTCAAGACAGGGATTCTACGAGCAGTACTTC,CASSLASRQGFYEQYF
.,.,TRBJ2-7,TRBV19,TGTGCCAGTAGTATTTCGGGGGGCTATATAGGCTACGAGCAGTACTTC,CASSISGGYIGYEQYF
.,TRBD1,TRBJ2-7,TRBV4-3,TGCGCCAGCAGCCCACATCGAGGGACAGCCTACGAGCAGTACTTC,CASSPHRGTAYEQYF
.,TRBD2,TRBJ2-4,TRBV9,TGTGCCAGCACGGGGGGAGAAAACATTCAGTACTTC,CASTGGENIQYF
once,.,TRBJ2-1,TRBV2,TGTGCCAGCAGGGCGTTCACCGGGGATGAGCAGTTCTTC,CASRAFTGDEQFF
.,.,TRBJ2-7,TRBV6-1,TGTGCCAGCAGTGTTTATTGGGGAGAGGGGGACTCCTACGAGCAGTACTTC,CASSVYWGEGDSYEQYF